This TCR beta chain was documented in a study of blood T cell repertoires in COVID-19. Profiling relied on immunoSEQ multiplex PCR, and the TCRdb table lists in-frame clones only, not all of them. The sample yields 170,000 or so clones, more than 85% seen once. Per germline, CDR1 KGHDR and CDR2 SFDVKD. With 1 base removed from V and 3 bases from J, the gap between germline ends came to 5 bases. The CDR3 extends over 14 amino acids. Turning to this clone: Other DNA sequences of this sample code for an identical CDR3.

The sample was peripheral blood. The genes are TRBV24-1 and TRBJ2-2; no clear D gene. This clonotype was obtained from a man between 35 and 55 years old with active or convalescent COVID-19. CDR3 in amino acids: CATSDLRDTGELFF. The CDR3 DNA sequence: TGTGCCACCAGTGATTTACGGGACACCGGGGAGCTGTTTTTT.